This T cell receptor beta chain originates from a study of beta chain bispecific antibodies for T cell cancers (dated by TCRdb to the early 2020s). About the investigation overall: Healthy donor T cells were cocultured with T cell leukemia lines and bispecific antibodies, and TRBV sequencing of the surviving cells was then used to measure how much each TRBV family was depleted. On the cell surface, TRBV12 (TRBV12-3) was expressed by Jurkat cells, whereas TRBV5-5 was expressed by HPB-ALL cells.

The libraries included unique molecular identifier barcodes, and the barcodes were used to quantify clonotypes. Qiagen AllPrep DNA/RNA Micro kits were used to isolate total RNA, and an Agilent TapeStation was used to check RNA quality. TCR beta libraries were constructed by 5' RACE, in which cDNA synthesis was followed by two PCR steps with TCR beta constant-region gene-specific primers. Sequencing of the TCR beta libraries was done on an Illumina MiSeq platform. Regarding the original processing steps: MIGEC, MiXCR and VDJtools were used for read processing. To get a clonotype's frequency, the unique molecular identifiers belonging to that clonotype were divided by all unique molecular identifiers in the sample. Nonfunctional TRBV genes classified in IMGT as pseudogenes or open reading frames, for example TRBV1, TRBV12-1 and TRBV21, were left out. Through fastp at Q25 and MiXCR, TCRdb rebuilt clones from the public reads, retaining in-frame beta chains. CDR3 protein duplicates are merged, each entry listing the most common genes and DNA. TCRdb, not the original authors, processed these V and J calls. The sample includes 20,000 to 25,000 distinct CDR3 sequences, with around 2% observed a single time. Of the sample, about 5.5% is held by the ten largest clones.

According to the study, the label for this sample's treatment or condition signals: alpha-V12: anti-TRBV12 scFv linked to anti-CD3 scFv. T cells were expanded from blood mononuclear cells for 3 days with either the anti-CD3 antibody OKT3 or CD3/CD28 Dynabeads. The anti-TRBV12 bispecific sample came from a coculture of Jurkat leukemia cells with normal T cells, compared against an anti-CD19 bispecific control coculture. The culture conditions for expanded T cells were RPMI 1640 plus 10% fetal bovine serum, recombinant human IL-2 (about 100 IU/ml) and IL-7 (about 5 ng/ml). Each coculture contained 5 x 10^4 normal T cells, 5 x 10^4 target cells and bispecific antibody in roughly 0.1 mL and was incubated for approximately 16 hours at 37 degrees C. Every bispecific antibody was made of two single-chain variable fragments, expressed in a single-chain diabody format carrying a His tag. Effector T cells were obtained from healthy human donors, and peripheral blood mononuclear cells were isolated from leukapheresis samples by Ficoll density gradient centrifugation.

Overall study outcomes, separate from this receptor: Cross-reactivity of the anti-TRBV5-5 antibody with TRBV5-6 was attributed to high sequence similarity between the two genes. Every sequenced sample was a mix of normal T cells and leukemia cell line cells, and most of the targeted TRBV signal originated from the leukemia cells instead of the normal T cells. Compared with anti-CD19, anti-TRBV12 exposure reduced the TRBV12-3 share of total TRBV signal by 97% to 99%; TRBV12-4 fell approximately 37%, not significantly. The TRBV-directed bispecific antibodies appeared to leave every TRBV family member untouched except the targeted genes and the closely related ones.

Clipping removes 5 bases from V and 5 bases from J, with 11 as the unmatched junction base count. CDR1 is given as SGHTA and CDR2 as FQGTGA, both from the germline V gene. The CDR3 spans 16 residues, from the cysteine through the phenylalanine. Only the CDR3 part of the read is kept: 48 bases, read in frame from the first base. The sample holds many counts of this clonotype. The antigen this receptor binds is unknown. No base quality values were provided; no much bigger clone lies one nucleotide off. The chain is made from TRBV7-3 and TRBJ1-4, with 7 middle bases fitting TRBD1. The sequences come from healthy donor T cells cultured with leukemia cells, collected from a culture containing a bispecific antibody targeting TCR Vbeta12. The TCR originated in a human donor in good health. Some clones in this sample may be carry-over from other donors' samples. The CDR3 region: CASSPWGTARNEKLFF. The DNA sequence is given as TGTGCCAGCAGCCCCTGGGGGACAGCTCGGAATGAAAAACTGTTTTTT.